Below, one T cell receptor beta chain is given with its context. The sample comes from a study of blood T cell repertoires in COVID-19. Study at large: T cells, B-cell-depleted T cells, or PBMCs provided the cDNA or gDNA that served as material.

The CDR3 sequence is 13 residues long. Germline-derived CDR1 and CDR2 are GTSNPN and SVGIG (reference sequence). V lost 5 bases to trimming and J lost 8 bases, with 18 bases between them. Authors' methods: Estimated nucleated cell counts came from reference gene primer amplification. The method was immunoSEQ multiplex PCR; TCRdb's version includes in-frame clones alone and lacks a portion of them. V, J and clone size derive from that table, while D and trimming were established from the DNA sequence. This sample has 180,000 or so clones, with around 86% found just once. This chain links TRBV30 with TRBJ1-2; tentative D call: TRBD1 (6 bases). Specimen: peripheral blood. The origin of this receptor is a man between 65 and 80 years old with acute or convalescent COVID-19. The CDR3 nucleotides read TGTGCCTGGGGGGGGCACATGGACACGGGCTACACCTTC. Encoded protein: CAWGGHMDTGYTF. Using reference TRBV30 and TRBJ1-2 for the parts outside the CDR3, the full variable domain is SQTIHQWPATLVQPVGSPLSLECTVEGTSNPNLYWYRQAAGRGLQLLFYSVGIGQISSEVPQNLSASRPQDRQFILSSKKLLLSDSGFYLCAWGGHMDTGYTFGSGTRLTVV.